This T cell receptor beta chain was identified during a study of T cells in localized non-small cell lung cancer. Whole-study findings and limits: Turning up in adjacent lung were a median roughly 60 of the top 100 tumor clones.

Sequencing used immunoSEQ multiplex PCR; TCRdb keeps in-frame clones, though not all of them. This sample has about 52,000 clones, with around 87% found just once. With respect to this clone: What it recognizes is unknown.

V was trimmed by 8 bases and J by 8 bases, leaving 10 bases between them. This CDR3 comprises 11 residues. Germline V lookup: CDR1 SEHNR, CDR2 FQNEAQ (reference sequence). This specimen was PBMCs, taken before any cancer treatment. V usage is TRBV7-9 and J usage is TRBJ2-1; D is tentatively TRBD1 or TRBD2 (5 bases each). The clonotype was recovered from a female donor with stage II lung adenocarcinoma. This chain's CDR3 is CASARGDEQFF. The CDR3 DNA is TGTGCCAGCGCGAGGGGCGATGAGCAGTTCTTC.